This T cell receptor (beta chain) emerged from a study of blood T cell repertoires in COVID-19. On the study more broadly: The samples span acute and convalescent COVID-19 from the United States, Italy and Spain. PBMCs, B-cell-depleted T cells, or T cells provided the cDNA or gDNA that made up the material.

In the authors' methods: Estimates of nucleated cell counts were drawn from the amplification of reference gene primers. Here immunoSEQ multiplex PCR was the method, and the copy in TCRdb shows in-frame clones only, minus some. V, J and clone size are taken as reported in that table, and D and trimming were inferred from the DNA itself. The table has fewer than 90,000 clones, about nine tenths seen once. Germline-derived CDR1 and CDR2 are KGHDR and SFDVKD. The V end lost 9 bases, the J end lost 3 bases, and 17 bases lay between the germline ends. This CDR3 is 14 amino acids long. The sequenced sample was peripheral blood. The V gene is TRBV24-1, the J gene TRBJ2-7, with a possible D match to TRBD1 (6 bases). This clonotype was sampled from a man aged 80 or over in a cohort sampled during active COVID-19. For the CDR3, the DNA is TGTGCCACCCTTTTTGGGGGCCACGACTACGAGCAGTACTTC. It encodes CATLFGGHDYEQYF.